This TCR beta chain was identified in a study of memory CD4+ T cells and cytomegalovirus serostatus. Across the whole study: Donors were healthy Belgian adults, several CMV seropositive and 20 to 25 seronegative.

Single viable CD3+CD4+CD8-CD45RO+ cells were sorted as the memory CD4+ T cells. Donors' CMV status reflects serum IgG against pp150, pp28, p38, p52. A word on this clone: Its antigen is as yet unknown.

Source study methods: After removing out-of-frame reads, under 2.5 million distinct TCRbeta sequences remained. Only in-frame clones appear in the TCRdb table, and some are missing; sequencing was by immunoSEQ multiplex PCR. The V and J calls and clone size were taken over from that table, and D and trimming were inferred from the DNA. The table records some 40,000 clones, around 80% of them present only once. Trimming removed 4 bases from V and 5 bases from J, with 14 bases in between. Germline V gene sequence: CDR1 SGHVS, CDR2 FQNEAQ. This CDR3 is 15 amino acids long. Findings and limits, study-wide: Each of 67 CMV-associated TCRbeta sequences occurred in one to five individuals.

The sequence derives from an adult in good health and CMV-seropositive. Sequenced input: memory CD4+ T cells from blood. The chain links TRBV7-8 to TRBJ1-4, with D unresolved. In DNA, the CDR3 is TGTGCCAGCAGCTCGCACGGGATCCGCAATGAAAAACTGTTTTTT. It encodes CASSSHGIRNEKLFF.